The T cell receptor (beta chain) under discussion was sequenced for a study of CD8+ T cells in alopecia areata. This CDR3 region has 15 residues. The junction had 4 bases not matched to a gene; V was cut back by 2 bases and J by 4 bases. CDR1 is SGHNT and CDR2 is YYREEE in the germline V gene (reference sequence). Reverse transcription of extracted RNA yielded cDNA, which provided the sequencing template. TCRdb's copy holds only in-frame clones and misses some; the assay was immunoSEQ multiplex PCR. The sample holds 120,000 to 150,000 clones, roughly nine tenths seen once. Stated treatment: oral pan-JAK inhibitor, 5-10 mg twice daily.

The genes are TRBV5-4 and TRBJ2-3; 10 nucleotides match TRBD2. The sequencing here drew on CD8+ T cells sorted from blood, taken at week 4, from a patient treated with tofacitinib. This TCR came from a human donor with alopecia areata. The CDR3 reads CASSLPAGGPDTQYF. Here the CDR3 DNA reads TGTGCCAGCAGCTTACCAGCGGGGGGGCCAGATACGCAGTATTTT.